This T cell receptor (beta chain) was sequenced in a study of blood T cell repertoires in COVID-19. Produced via immunoSEQ multiplex PCR; TCRdb's table is partial and in-frame only. The sample includes 300,000 to 450,000 clones, 75% to 90% of them seen just once. Trimming took 0 bases from V and 2 from J, leaving 8 bases between them. Germline-derived CDR1 and CDR2 are WSHSY and SAAADI. The CDR3 is 14 amino acids. The sample consisted of PBMCs or T cells enriched from blood (not recorded which). The receptor's source is a man aged 18 to 29 who had recovered from COVID-19. The genes are TRBV10-2 and TRBJ2-7; TRBD1 is a possible D gene (6 bases). The CDR3 DNA reads as TGCGCCAGCAGTGAGTCGTGGGGGCCCTACGAGCAGTACTTC. This gives the protein CASSESWGPYEQYF.